These 2 T cell receptor beta chains share one sample of origin, sequenced in a study of blood T cells in healthy people across ages. Primers used in a second PCR of about 7 to 12 cycles were a sample-barcoded 5' primer and a J-beta primer mix. One entry per CDR3 protein results from TCRdb running MiXCR on the 5' RACE reads. The sample lists 850,000 to 1,300,000 distinct CDR3 sequences, more than 40% seen once, with 18% in the top ten. The sequenced sample was blood. These receptors were collected from a woman in her fifties or sixties in good health.

J is TRBJ2-3 and V is TRBV20-1; no definite D call. CDR1 DFQATT and CDR2 SNEGSKA come from the germline V gene (reference sequence). This CDR3 has 11 residues. The CDR3 region is CSGTHGDTQYF. DNA of the CDR3: TGCAGCGGAACTCACGGAGATACGCAGTATTTT.

The rearrangement links TRBV7-6 to TRBJ2-4; a weak D match, TRBD1 (6 bases). The DNA end is more similar to TRBJ2-7, so the J call may be wrong. The CDR3 is 14 residues long. Germline CDR1 reads SGHVS; CDR2 reads FNYEAQ. This chain's CDR3 is CASSLGTAWDEQYF. The CDR3 coding sequence is TGTGCCAGCAGCTTAGGGACAGCCTGGGACGAGCAGTACTTC.